This T cell receptor (beta chain) comes out of a study of CD8+ T cells in alopecia areata. Trimming pared 3 bases from V and 2 bases from J, leaving 11 bases between. This CDR3 is 15 amino acids long. The germline gives CDR1 LGHNT, CDR2 FRNRAP. As for treatment: oral pan-JAK inhibitor, 5-10 mg twice daily. CD4+ and CD8+ T cells were sorted from PBMCs stained for CD3, CD4 and CD8. A note on this clone: Its antigen is not known.

Sequencing used cDNA as its template, made by extracting RNA and reverse transcribing it. Assay used: immunoSEQ multiplex PCR; TCRdb lists only in-frame clones, some missing. Among 190,000 or so clones listed, 58% were seen once. Findings and caveats of the study: Alopecia totalis/universalis scalp especially showed more expanded CD8+ clones than normal scalp.

The sequence was collected from a human donor with alopecia areata. The source was CD8+ T cells sorted from blood, collected at week 24, from a patient treated with tofacitinib. The chain carries TRBV12-5 and TRBJ1-5; tentative D call: TRBD1 (6 bases). CDR3 in amino acids: CASGFGDTRNQPQHF. DNA of the CDR3: TGTGCTAGTGGTTTTGGGGACACCCGCAATCAGCCCCAGCATTTT.